This T cell receptor beta chain was profiled in a study of CD8+ T cells in alopecia areata. Treatment indicated: oral pan-JAK inhibitor, 5-10 mg twice daily. Sequencing relied on a cDNA template that was reverse transcribed from extracted RNA. Data came from immunoSEQ multiplex PCR; TCRdb stores just in-frame clones and leaves some out. Seen here are about 140,000 clones, 86% observed once, and the top ten hold approximately 13%. The CDR3 loop spans 12 amino acids. Germline V lookup: CDR1 MGHRA, CDR2 YSYEKL. V was cut by 5 bases and J by 7 bases, with 8 bases left in between. This clone was seen just once.

The receptor was derived from a human donor with alopecia areata. V gene TRBV4-1 combines with J gene TRBJ2-2; D could derive from TRBD1 or TRBD2 (5 bases each). The specimen comprised CD8+ T cells sorted from blood, sampled at week 4, from a patient treated with tofacitinib. CDR3 amino acids: CASSEGIGELFF. In DNA form, the CDR3 reads TGCGCCAGCAGCGAGGGGATCGGGGAGCTGTTTTTT.